Presented here are 31 T cell receptor beta chains from one specimen sequenced in a study of shared clonotypes between healthy human individuals (dated by TCRdb to 2018 to 2021). For the CD8 naive samples, CD45RO-negative cells were positively selected for CCR7, yielding a CD45RA+CCR7+ population from which TemRA cells were excluded. Preparation of the library involved the immunoSEQ multiplex PCR assay. Here the immuneACCESS table is served through TCRdb, limited to in-frame sequences with V and J called. Missing clones are a known gap in these copies; in checked studies unresolved V genes cover under half, and the rest lacks a known reason. A total of 550,000 to 600,000 clones appear in this sample, 95% to 98% of them only once. The ten largest clones capture 0.3% to 0.35% of the sample. Sequencing was performed on naive CD8+ T cells sorted from blood. The sample's cell subset or site label is to be understood as: CD45RA+CCR7+. The receptor source for this set is a man aged 30 to 45 in good health.

The CDR3, as DNA: TGTGCCATCAGTGAGGGGAGGGGAGGTGGGACTGAAGCTTTCTTT. Protein product: CAISEGRGGGTEAFF. The rearrangement uses TRBV10-3 and TRBJ1-1; possibly TRBD1 for D (5 bases). This CDR3 spans 15 amino acids. The germline V gene has CDR1 ENHRY and CDR2 SYGVKD. V dropped 2 bases and J dropped 5 bases, with 15 bases sitting between them.

This chain joins TRBV19 and TRBJ2-3; D may be TRBD1 or TRBD2 (5 bases each). CDR1 LNHDA and CDR2 SQIVND come from the germline V gene (reference sequence). Trimming left V 8 bases short and J 2 bases short, with 14 bases between. This CDR3 comprises 14 residues. The CDR3 here is CASGPPGTTDTQYF. The CDR3 DNA follows: TGTGCCAGTGGCCCGCCCGGGACCACAGATACGCAGTATTTT.

This clone has only one observation. The CDR3 protein is CASSQESWTSSNEQYF. CDR3 nucleotide sequence: TGCGCCAGCAGCCAAGAATCCTGGACTAGCAGTAACGAGCAGTACTTC. The chain links TRBV4-3 to TRBJ2-7, with TRBD2 matching 8 bases. V shed 0 bases, J shed 5 bases, and the junction held 9 bases outside the gene matches. Germline assignment: CDR1 LGHNA and CDR2 YSLEER. The CDR3 totals 16 residues.

The chain uses TRBV7-8 and TRBJ2-3; D call uncertain. The CDR3 runs 13 residues. Looked up from germline, CDR1 is SGHVS and CDR2 is FQNEAQ. The V end was cut by 5 bases, the J end by 6 bases, with 12 bases between. The CDR3 here is CASSPPLEDTQYF. CDR3 DNA: TGTGCCAGCAGCCCCCCCCTGGAGGATACGCAGTATTTT.

This clone was picked up one time. V gene TRBV7-9 combines with J gene TRBJ1-5, with D maybe TRBD1 (5 bases). There are 14 residues in the CDR3. The germline V gene has CDR1 SEHNR and CDR2 FQNEAQ (reference sequence). Trimming removed 2 bases from V and 7 bases from J, with 12 bases in between. The CDR3 region has the DNA TGTGCCAGCAGCTTACCAGGGTTTGGGCAGCCCCAGCATTTT. Translated, it gives CASSLPGFGQPQHF.

The chain has TRBV15 and TRBJ1-4; possible D gene TRBD1, 5 bases. Germline V CDR1 and CDR2: LNHNV, YYDKDF (reference sequence). Trimming removed 11 bases at V and 8 bases at J, with 18 bases between. The CDR3 loop spans 13 amino acids. CDR3 residues: CAPGHGGGEKLFF. The CDR3 coding sequence is TGTGCCCCGGGCCACGGGGGTGGAGAAAAACTGTTTTTT.

Only one count was recorded for this clone. The V gene is TRBV7-9, the J gene TRBJ1-5; perhaps TRBD1 as D (5 bases). The germline V and J ends were trimmed by 4 bases and 8 bases, with 18 bases remaining between them. The CDR3 spans 15 residues. CDR1 is SEHNR and CDR2 is FQNEAQ in the germline V gene (reference sequence). DNA for the CDR3: TGTGCCAGCAGCTCGGGACCCAGGGAGATAAAGCCCCAGCATTTT. It is translated as CASSSGPREIKPQHF. The entire variable domain, with the rest obtained from reference TRBV7-9 and TRBJ1-5, is as follows: DTGVSQNPRHKITKRGQNVTFRCDPISEHNRLYWYRQTLGQGPEFLTYFQNEAQLEKSRLLSDRFSAERPKGSFSTLEIQRTEQGDSAMYLCASSSGPREIKPQHFGDGTRLSIL.

The V and J genes are TRBV11-2 and TRBJ2-5; 9 bases are a match to TRBD1. The CDR3 length is 17 residues. Per the germline V gene, CDR1 is SGHAT and CDR2 is FQNNGV. J gave up 7 bases and V 1 base, and 13 bases lay outside the gene matches. Here the CDR3 reads CASSLGRTGAPFWTQYF. The DNA for the CDR3 is TGTGCCAGCAGCTTAGGTCGGACAGGGGCCCCATTTTGGACCCAGTACTTC.

The chain recombines TRBV27 with TRBJ1-5, with a weak D call TRBD1 (5 bases). The CDR3 is made up of 14 amino acids. The germline CDR1 and CDR2 sequences are MNHEY and SMNVEV (reference sequence). Trimming shortened V by 6 bases and J by 2 bases, and 11 bases separated the two germline ends. The CDR3: CASRSGWGNQPQHF. CDR3 nucleotide sequence: TGTGCCAGCAGATCAGGGTGGGGCAATCAGCCCCAGCATTTT.

This clone was counted only a few times. The gene calls are TRBV6-1 and TRBJ2-7, with D possibly TRBD2 on 6 matching bases. The CDR3 has 15 amino acids. The V end lost 7 bases, the J end lost 3 bases, and 19 bases lay between the germline ends. Per germline, CDR1 MNHNS and CDR2 SASEGT. In nucleotides, the CDR3 is TGTGCCAGCACTCCTTCCGGGGGAGAAGGCTACGAGCAGTACTTC. Translation gives CASTPSGGEGYEQYF.

The rearrangement uses TRBV2 and TRBJ2-7, with 9 bases aligning to TRBD1. Trimming removed 1 base from V and 3 bases from J; junction bases left unmatched: 4. The CDR3 consists of 15 residues. Germline loops: CDR1 SNHLY, CDR2 FYNNEI. CDR3 sequence (DNA): TGTGCCAGCAGTGAAGGAGGGACAGGGTTCTACGAGCAGTACTTC. It encodes CASSEGGTGFYEQYF. Full variable domain (remainder filled in from reference TRBV2 and TRBJ2-7): EPEVTQTPSHQVTQMGQEVILRCVPISNHLYFYWYRQILGQKVEFLVSFYNNEISEKSEIFDDQFSVERPDGSNFTLKIRSTKLEDSAMYFCASSEGGTGFYEQYFGPGTRLTVT.

The V and J genes are TRBV7-8 and TRBJ2-3; 7 positions match TRBD2. Germline-derived CDR1 and CDR2 are SGHVS and FQNEAQ. The CDR3 loop spans 15 amino acids. Losses at the gene ends were 1 base for V and 3 bases for J; bases not matched to a gene: 4. CDR3 in DNA: TGTGCCAGCAGCTTAGTTCTTAGCGGGACAGATACGCAGTATTTT. Amino acids: CASSLVLSGTDTQYF.

V is TRBV29-1 and J is TRBJ2-1; 9 nucleotides agree with TRBD1. The CDR3 has 14 residues. The germline CDR1 and CDR2 sequences are SQVTM and ANQGSEA. Unmatched junction bases numbered 14, after V lost 5 bases and J lost 12 bases. The CDR3 DNA reads as TGCAGCGTTCGGACAGGGGCCCAGACAATTGGGCAGTTCTTC. This translates into CSVRTGAQTIGQFF.

The chain is built from TRBV30 and TRBJ2-3; 7 bases align to TRBD2. Germline V gene lookup returns CDR1 GTSNPN and CDR2 SVGIG (reference sequence). The CDR3 extends over 14 amino acids. The trim removed 3 bases at V and 6 bases at J, leaving 9 bases unmatched. This CDR3 reads CAWRGRGRLDTQYF. CDR3 DNA sequence: TGTGCCTGGAGAGGTCGCGGGAGACTGGATACGCAGTATTTT.

This clone was found once. The chain employs TRBV5-1 and TRBJ2-5, with 13 nucleotides matching TRBD2. This CDR3 has 17 amino acids. The V gene's germline CDR1 is SGHRS and CDR2 YFSETQ. J was trimmed by 4 bases and V by 2 bases; bases with no gene match: 8. CDR3 in amino acids: CASSLRGLAGVSETQYF. The DNA of the CDR3 is TGCGCCAGCAGCTTACGAGGACTAGCGGGAGTTTCAGAGACCCAGTACTTC.

V gene TRBV9 combines with J gene TRBJ2-7; D might be TRBD1 or TRBD2, each matching 5 bases. Germline values: CDR1 SGDLS, CDR2 YYNGEE. The V gene lost 0 bases and the J gene lost 4 bases, with 11 bases spanning the gap. The CDR3 extends over 14 amino acids. DNA for the CDR3: TGTGCCAGCAGCGTAGATGGGGGTGCGTACGAGCAGTACTTC. Translation: CASSVDGGAYEQYF.

The chain has TRBV27 and TRBJ2-1, with TRBD1 identical over 11 bases. With V trimmed by 8 bases and J by 4 bases, 4 bases remained unmatched. CDR1 MNHEY and CDR2 SMNVEV come from the germline V gene (reference sequence). The CDR3 totals 14 residues. Written as DNA, the CDR3 is TGTGCCAGCTCTTGGGACAGGGGGTACAATGAGCAGTTCTTC. Protein product: CASSWDRGYNEQFF.

Regarding this clone: The same CDR3 arises from other DNA sequences in this sample as well. The chain employs TRBV27 and TRBJ2-1; D is perhaps TRBD2 (5 bases). Germline V gene sequence: CDR1 MNHEY, CDR2 SMNVEV (reference sequence). The CDR3 totals 13 residues. The V gene lost 5 bases and the J gene lost 2 bases, with 7 bases spanning the gap. In nucleotides, the CDR3 is TGTGCCAGCAGTCTGACTACCTACAATGAGCAGTTCTTC. This translates into CASSLTTYNEQFF.

The chain carries TRBV2 and TRBJ2-3; no reliable D call. Germline CDR1 SNHLY, CDR2 FYNNEI. Trimming took off 8 bases at V and 4 bases at J, with 4 bases between the two ends. The CDR3 extends over 10 amino acids. The CDR3 sequence: CASFSDTQYF. CDR3 sequence (DNA): TGTGCCAGCTTCTCAGATACGCAGTATTTT.

V is TRBV28 and J is TRBJ2-7; 9 bases are shared with TRBD1. The CDR3 is 14 residues long. Germline CDR1 MDHEN, CDR2 SYDVKM. Losses at the gene ends were 5 bases for V and 7 bases for J; bases not matched to a gene: 9. DNA of the CDR3: TGTGCCAGCAGTATCCGGGACAGGGATAGGGAGCAGTACTTC. Amino acid sequence: CASSIRDRDREQYF.

V gene TRBV7-3 combines with J gene TRBJ2-1, with 10 bases lining up with TRBD2. The CDR3 consists of 15 residues. The V gene end was trimmed by 8 bases and the J gene end by 6 bases; junction bases not matched to a gene: 10. Germline V CDR1 and CDR2: SGHTA, FQGTGA. DNA of the CDR3: TGTGCCAGCGGTGCAGCGGGAGGGCCTCTCAATGAGCAGTTCTTC. Its protein product is CASGAAGGPLNEQFF.

The chain couples TRBV19 to TRBJ2-3, with 8 bases fitting TRBD1. Germline assignment: CDR1 LNHDA and CDR2 SQIVND (reference sequence). The CDR3 totals 14 residues. J lost 2 bases, V lost 3 bases, and 1 base had no gene match. In DNA form, the CDR3 reads TGTGCCAGTAGTATGACAGGGGCCACAGATACGCAGTATTTT. Amino acid sequence: CASSMTGATDTQYF.

The chain joins TRBV6-5 to TRBJ2-3, with 10 bases matching TRBD2. The CDR3 length is 14 residues. V trimming: 7 bases; J trimming: 6 bases; junction bases outside the gene matches: 7. Germline loops: CDR1 MNHEY, CDR2 SVGAGI. CDR3 sequence: CASNTGTSADTQYF. In DNA, the CDR3 is TGTGCCAGCAACACCGGGACTAGCGCGGATACGCAGTATTTT.

This clone was picked up one time. The genes are TRBV28 and TRBJ2-5; the match to TRBD1 covers 8 bases. V lost 7 bases to trimming and J lost 1 base; unmatched junction nucleotides: 11. CDR1 is MDHEN, CDR2 SYDVKM, per germline. This CDR3 has 16 residues. The CDR3, as DNA: TGTGCCAGCAACCTGGGACAGGAGGGAGTCCAAGAGACCCAGTACTTC. Residues: CASNLGQEGVQETQYF.

The chain uses TRBV11-2 and TRBJ2-5, with a possible D match to TRBD2 (5 bases). The CDR3 has 14 amino acids. V dropped 2 bases and J dropped 2 bases, with 9 bases sitting between them. Germline values: CDR1 SGHAT, CDR2 FQNNGV. The CDR3 here is CASSLPGLQETQYF. CDR3 in DNA: TGTGCCAGCAGCTTACCGGGATTACAAGAGACCCAGTACTTC.

This clone appeared once. This chain connects TRBV4-1 to TRBJ2-3; 12 bases are a match to TRBD2. CDR1 MGHRA and CDR2 YSYEKL come from the germline V gene. V lost 7 bases and J lost 4; bases outside the gene matches: 0. CDR3 length equals 13 residues. The CDR3 coding sequence is TGCGCCAGCACTAGCGGGAGGGCAGATACGCAGTATTTT. Translated: CASTSGRADTQYF.

The chain employs TRBV6-1 and TRBJ2-7; D possibly matches TRBD1 or TRBD2 (7 bases each). Looked up from germline, CDR1 is MNHNS and CDR2 is SASEGT. V lost 6 bases, J lost 5 bases, and 17 bases lay in between. The CDR3 runs to 14 residues. The CDR3 nucleotides are TGTGCCAGCAGAATCCAGGGGGGGGTGAACGAGCAGTACTTC. Translation: CASRIQGGVNEQYF.

J is TRBJ2-1 and V is TRBV2, with D tentatively TRBD1 (6 bases). CDR3 length: 12 amino acids. Looked up from germline, CDR1 is SNHLY and CDR2 is FYNNEI. The CDR3, as DNA: TGTGGAGGGGGAGACTCCTACAATGAGCAGTTCTTC. Translated, it gives CGGGDSYNEQFF.

This clone was seen just once. Other DNA sequences of this sample code for an identical CDR3. The chain carries TRBV5-5 and TRBJ2-7; 8 bases line up with TRBD1. Germline values: CDR1 SGHKS, CDR2 YYEKEE (reference sequence). With V trimmed by 2 bases and J by 3 bases, 4 bases remained unmatched. CDR3 length: 14 amino acids. CDR3 DNA sequence: TGTGCCAGCAGCTTCGGGACAGGCGGCTACGAGCAGTACTTC. Residues: CASSFGTGGYEQYF.

The chain carries TRBV4-1 and TRBJ2-3, with 8 bases lining up with TRBD2. The germline gives CDR1 MGHRA, CDR2 YSYEKL. V lost 2 bases, J lost 5 bases, and 6 bases stayed unmatched. This CDR3 comprises 15 residues. The CDR3 sequence is CASSQFMAGGDTQYF. Written as DNA, the CDR3 is TGCGCCAGCAGCCAATTCATGGCGGGAGGAGATACGCAGTATTTT.

The chain is built from TRBV13 and TRBJ2-1; 16 bases align to TRBD2. Unmatched junction bases numbered 13, after V lost 5 bases and J lost 6 bases. The CDR3 sequence is 19 residues long. CDR1 is PRHDT, CDR2 FYEKMQ, per germline (reference sequence). The CDR3 DNA follows: TGTGCCAGCAGCAATACACCGGGACTAGCGGGAGGGCCTAGCAATGAGCAGTTCTTC. The encoded protein is CASSNTPGLAGGPSNEQFF.